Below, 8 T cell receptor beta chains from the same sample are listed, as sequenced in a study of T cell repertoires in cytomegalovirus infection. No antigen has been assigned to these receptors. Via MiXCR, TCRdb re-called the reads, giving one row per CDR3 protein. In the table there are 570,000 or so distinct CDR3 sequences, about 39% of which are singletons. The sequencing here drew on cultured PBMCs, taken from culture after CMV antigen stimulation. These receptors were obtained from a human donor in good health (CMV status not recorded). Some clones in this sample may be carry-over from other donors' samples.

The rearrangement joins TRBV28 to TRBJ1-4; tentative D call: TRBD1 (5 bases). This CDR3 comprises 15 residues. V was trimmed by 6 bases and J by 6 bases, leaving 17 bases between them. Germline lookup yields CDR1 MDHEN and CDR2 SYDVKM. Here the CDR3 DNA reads TGTGCCAGCAGACCCCAAGGTGGGGGTGATGAAAAACTGTTTTTT. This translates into CASRPQGGGDEKLFF.

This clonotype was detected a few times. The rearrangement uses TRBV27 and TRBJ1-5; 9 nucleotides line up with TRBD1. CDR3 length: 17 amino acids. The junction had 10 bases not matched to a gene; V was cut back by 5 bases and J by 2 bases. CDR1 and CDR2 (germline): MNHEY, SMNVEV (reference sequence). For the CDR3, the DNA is TGTGCCAGCAGTGCCGCCGGGACAGGGATGGGCAATCAGCCCCAGCATTTT. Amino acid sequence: CASSAAGTGMGNQPQHF.

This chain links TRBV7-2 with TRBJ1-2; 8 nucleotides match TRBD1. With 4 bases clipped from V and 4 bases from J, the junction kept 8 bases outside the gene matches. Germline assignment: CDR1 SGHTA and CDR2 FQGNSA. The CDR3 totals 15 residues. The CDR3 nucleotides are TGTGCCAGCAGCTCCTCCGGGACAGGTCCCTATGGCTACACCTTC. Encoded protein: CASSSSGTGPYGYTF.

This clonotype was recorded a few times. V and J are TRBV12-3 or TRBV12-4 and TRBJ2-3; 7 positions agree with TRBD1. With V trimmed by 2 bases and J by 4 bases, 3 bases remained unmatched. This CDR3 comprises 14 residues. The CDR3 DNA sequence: TGTGCCAGCAGTTTAAGTACAGGGGCAGATACGCAGTATTTT. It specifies CASSLSTGADTQYF.

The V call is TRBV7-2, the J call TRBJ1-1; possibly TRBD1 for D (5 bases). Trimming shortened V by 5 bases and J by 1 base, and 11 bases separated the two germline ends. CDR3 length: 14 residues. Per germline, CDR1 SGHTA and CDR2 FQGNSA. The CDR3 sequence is CASSVNQGNTEAFF. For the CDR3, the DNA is TGTGCCAGCAGCGTAAACCAGGGGAACACTGAAGCTTTCTTT.

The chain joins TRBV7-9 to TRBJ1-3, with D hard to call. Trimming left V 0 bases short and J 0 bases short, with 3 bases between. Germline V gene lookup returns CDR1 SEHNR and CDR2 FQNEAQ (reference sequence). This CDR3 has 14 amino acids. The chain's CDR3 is CASSLADSGNTIYF. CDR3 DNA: TGTGCCAGCAGCTTAGCCGACTCTGGAAACACCATATATTTT. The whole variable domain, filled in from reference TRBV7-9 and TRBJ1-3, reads DTGVSQNPRHKITKRGQNVTFRCDPISEHNRLYWYRQTLGQGPEFLTYFQNEAQLEKSRLLSDRFSAERPKGSFSTLEIQRTEQGDSAMYLCASSLADSGNTIYFGEGSWLTVV.

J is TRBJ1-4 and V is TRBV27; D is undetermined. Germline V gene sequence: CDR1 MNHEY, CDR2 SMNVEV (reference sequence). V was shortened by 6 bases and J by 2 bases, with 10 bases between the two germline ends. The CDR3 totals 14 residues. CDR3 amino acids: CASRDRWTNEKLFF. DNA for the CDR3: TGTGCCAGCAGGGACCGGTGGACTAATGAAAAACTGTTTTTT. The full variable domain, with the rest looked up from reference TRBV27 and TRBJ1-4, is EAQVTQNPRYLITVTGKKLTVTCSQNMNHEYMSWYRQDPGLGLRQIYYSMNVEVTDKGDVPEGYKVSRKEKRNFPLILESPSPNQTSLYFCASRDRWTNEKLFFGSGTQLSVL.

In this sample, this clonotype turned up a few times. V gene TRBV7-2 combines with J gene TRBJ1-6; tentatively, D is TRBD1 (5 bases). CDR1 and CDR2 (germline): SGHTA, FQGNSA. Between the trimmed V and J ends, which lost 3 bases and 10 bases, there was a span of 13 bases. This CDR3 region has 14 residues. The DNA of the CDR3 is TGTGCCAGCAGCTTTGTGGGGCAGGAGTCACCCCTCCACTTT. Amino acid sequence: CASSFVGQESPLHF.